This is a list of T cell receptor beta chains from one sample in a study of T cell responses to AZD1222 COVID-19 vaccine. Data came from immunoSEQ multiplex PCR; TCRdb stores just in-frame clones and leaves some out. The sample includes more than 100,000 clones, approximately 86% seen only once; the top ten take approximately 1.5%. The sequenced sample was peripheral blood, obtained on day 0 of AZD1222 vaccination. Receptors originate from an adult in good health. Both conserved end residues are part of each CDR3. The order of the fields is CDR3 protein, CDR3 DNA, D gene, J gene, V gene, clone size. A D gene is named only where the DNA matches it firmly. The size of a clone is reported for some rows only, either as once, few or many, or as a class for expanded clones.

CDR3: CATSDSPRAGRNSPLHF
DNA: TGTGCCACCAGTGATTCTCCCAGGGCCGGGAGGAATTCACCCCTCCACTTT
D: .
J: TRBJ1-6
V: TRBV24-1
size: .

CDR3: CASSPRTVNSPLHF
DNA: TGTGCCAGCAGTCCCCGGACAGTCAATTCACCCCTCCACTTT
D: .
J: TRBJ1-6
V: TRBV2
size: few

CDR3: CASSLGLAYEQYF
DNA: TGTGCCAGCAGCTTAGGACTAGCCTACGAGCAGTACTTC
D: .
J: TRBJ2-7
V: TRBV7-2
size: .

CDR3: CASSLTDSSPLHF
DNA: TGTGCCAGCAGCTTAACGGATAGCTCACCCCTCCACTTT
D: .
J: TRBJ1-6
V: TRBV7-3
size: .

CDR3: CASSVGGTGNTIYF
DNA: TGTGCCAGCAGCGTAGGGGGTACTGGAAACACCATATATTTT
D: .
J: TRBJ1-3
V: TRBV9
size: .

CDR3: CASSGHSPGQGQETQYF
DNA: TGTGCCAGCAGTGGCCACTCCCCGGGACAGGGCCAAGAGACCCAGTACTTC
D: TRBD1
J: TRBJ2-5
V: TRBV6-4
size: .

CDR3: CASSLYGTGGFDTGELFF
DNA: TGTGCCAGCAGCTTATATGGGACAGGGGGCTTCGACACCGGGGAGCTGTTTTTT
D: TRBD1
J: TRBJ2-2
V: TRBV7-3
size: .

CDR3: CASSSGTIHPREQYF
DNA: TGTGCCAGCAGCTCCGGGACAATCCATCCGAGGGAGCAGTACTTC
D: .
J: TRBJ2-7
V: TRBV27
size: once

CDR3: CASSFSATNEQFF
DNA: TGTGCCAGCAGCTTCTCCGCTACGAATGAGCAGTTCTTC
D: .
J: TRBJ2-1
V: TRBV7-2
size: few

CDR3: CASSPTLGPNNSPLHF
DNA: TGTGCCAGCAGCCCGACTTTAGGACCGAATAATTCACCCCTCCACTTT
D: .
J: TRBJ1-6
V: TRBV14
size: .

CDR3: CASSPQGADQPQHF
DNA: TGTGCCAGTAGCCCACAGGGGGCCGATCAGCCCCAGCATTTT
D: TRBD1
J: TRBJ1-5
V: TRBV19
size: .

CDR3: CASSQEGSGYGYTF
DNA: TGTGCCAGCAGCCAAGAGGGGTCTGGGTATGGCTACACCTTC
D: .
J: TRBJ1-2
V: TRBV3-1/TRBV3-2
size: once

CDR3: CASSVATVGTSGVTQYF
DNA: TGTGCCAGCAGCGTAGCTACTGTAGGGACTAGCGGGGTTACGCAGTATTTT
D: TRBD2
J: TRBJ2-3
V: TRBV9
size: .

CDR3: CASSLGTGLAGDTGELFF
DNA: TGTGCCAGCAGCTTAGGGACAGGGCTAGCGGGGGACACCGGGGAGCTGTTTTTT
D: .
J: TRBJ2-2
V: TRBV7-3
size: .

CDR3: CASSAREAPRSPLHF
DNA: TGTGCCAGCAGCGCCCGGGAGGCGCCCCGATCACCCCTCCACTTT
D: .
J: TRBJ1-6
V: TRBV9
size: .

CDR3: CASSYVRGLLAGELFF
DNA: TGTGCCAGCAGTTACGTCAGGGGGTTGCTGGCCGGGGAGCTGTTTTTT
D: TRBD1
J: TRBJ2-2
V: TRBV6-2/TRBV6-3
size: .

CDR3: CASSYVLGQGFSPLHF
DNA: TGTGCCAGCAGTTACGTGTTGGGACAGGGCTTCTCACCCCTCCACTTT
D: TRBD1
J: TRBJ1-6
V: TRBV6-2/TRBV6-3
size: few

CDR3: CASRTGILTNTEAFF
DNA: TGCGCCAGCAGGACAGGAATATTGACGAACACTGAAGCTTTCTTT
D: .
J: TRBJ1-1
V: TRBV4-1
size: .

CDR3: CASSEASRGRYEQYF
DNA: TGTGCCAGCAGTGAAGCAAGCAGGGGGCGATACGAGCAGTACTTC
D: TRBD1
J: TRBJ2-7
V: TRBV6-1
size: .

CDR3: CASSLGPEPYGYTF
DNA: TGTGCCAGCAGCTTGGGGCCGGAACCCTATGGCTACACCTTC
D: .
J: TRBJ1-2
V: TRBV5-6
size: .